This TCR beta chain is drawn from a study of memory CD4+ T cells and cytomegalovirus serostatus. Study-level information: Donors were healthy Belgian adults, some 10 CMV seropositive and 24 seronegative. Findings and caveats of the study: The CMV-associated TCR signature appears largely within the CD4+ memory repertoire.

Clones were sequenced by immunoSEQ multiplex PCR, and TCRdb holds only the in-frame ones, with some missing. This table has about 50,000 clones, around 80% appearing once. With regard to this clone: The antigen is undetermined.

Single viable CD3+CD4+CD8-CD45RO+ cells were sorted as the memory CD4+ T cells. The ends were cut back, 1 base at V and 0 bases at J, with 10 bases in the middle. The CDR3 has 17 amino acids. Germline V gives CDR1 LGHNA, CDR2 YNFKEQ. Material: memory CD4+ T cells from blood. The rearrangement joins TRBV4-2 to TRBJ2-6, with a tentative D call TRBD2 (6 bases). The TCR comes from an adult in good health and CMV-seronegative. The CDR3 DNA follows: TGTGCCAGCAGCCAAGGGGGAGGTTTCTCTGGGGCCAACGTCCTGACTTTC. Translating gives CASSQGGGFSGANVLTF.